This TCR beta chain was documented in a study of shared clonotypes between healthy human individuals. About the study: Each donor's CD8 memory used one plate, CD8 naive two, each CD4 subset three.

In its sample, this clone was seen once. Its antigen is unknown. Study-wide results and limits: Investigators collected only blood, and repertoires in tissues likely differ.

As defined, naive CD8 cells were CD45RO-negative and positively selected for CCR7, with terminally differentiated effector memory CD45RA+ cells excluded. Clones were read by immunoSEQ multiplex PCR, and TCRdb kept only the in-frame ones, dropping some. Among about 2.2 million clones listed, around 93% were seen once. The ends lost 5 bases at V and 3 bases at J; junction bases unmatched: 16. The CDR3 runs 18 residues. Germline CDR1 and CDR2: SEHNR and FQNEAQ (reference sequence). Input material: naive CD8+ T cells from PBMCs. This receptor was obtained from a man younger than 35 in good health. Some clones in this sample may be carry-over from other donors' samples. The chain uses TRBV7-9 and TRBJ2-3; 8 bases align to TRBD2. The CDR3: CASSPVLLERELTDTQYF. Here the CDR3 DNA reads TGTGCCAGCAGCCCGGTCCTTCTTGAGCGGGAGTTGACAGATACGCAGTATTTT.